Shown below are 6 T cell receptor beta chains from a single sample sequenced in a study of cytomegalovirus exposure and HLA in healthy donors. Both 60 Vbeta primers and 13 Jbeta primers went into the PCR. The repertoire was sequenced with immunoSEQ multiplex PCR; TCRdb's copy has only in-frame clones and lacks some. The sample lists 90,000 to 130,000 clones, approximately 78% occurring once. The sequencing input was PBMCs. The receptors originated from a woman between 25 and 40 years old in good health and CMV-seronegative.

The CDR3 spells CASSLFGQGQPQHF. The CDR3 DNA is TGTGCCAGCAGCTTATTTGGACAGGGGCAGCCCCAGCATTTT. The chain has TRBV5-4 and TRBJ1-5, with 9 bases that match TRBD1. The CDR3 is made up of 14 amino acids. Germline CDR1 SGHNT, CDR2 YYREEE (reference sequence). The V and J ends lost 2 bases and 7 bases, in that order; junction bases with no gene match: 4.

The CDR3 reads CASNNGLAETQYF. Here the CDR3 DNA reads TGTGCCAGCAACAATGGGCTAGCGGAGACCCAGTACTTC. The chain has TRBV6-6 and TRBJ2-5; a possible D gene is TRBD2 (6 bases). Trimming removed 7 bases from V and 5 bases from J, with 14 bases in between. Germline lookup yields CDR1 MNHNY and CDR2 SVGAGI (reference sequence). This CDR3 comprises 13 residues.

The genes are TRBV6-5 and TRBJ1-2; possibly TRBD1 for D (6 bases). This CDR3 contains 14 residues. V gave up 0 bases and J gave up 7 bases, with 12 bases separating them. Germline values: CDR1 MNHEY, CDR2 SVGAGI. The CDR3 spells CASSYSSQGSGYTF. The CDR3 region has the DNA TGTGCCAGCAGTTACTCGTCACAGGGTAGTGGCTACACCTTC.

This clone was detected a few times. This chain connects TRBV5-1 to TRBJ2-5; D unclear. The CDR3 contains 14 residues. Trimming took off 1 base at V and 2 bases at J, with 9 bases between the two ends. Germline assignment: CDR1 SGHRS and CDR2 YFSETQ. In nucleotides, the CDR3 is TGCGCCAGCAGCTTGCAGGCCGCGCAAGAGACCCAGTACTTC. It is translated as CASSLQAAQETQYF.

The V gene is TRBV19, the J gene TRBJ1-1; 8 bases map to TRBD1. Losses at the gene ends were 5 bases for V and 3 bases for J; bases not matched to a gene: 5. The CDR3 extends over 14 amino acids. Germline values: CDR1 LNHDA, CDR2 SQIVND (reference sequence). The DNA of the CDR3 is TGTGCCAGTAGTCGACAGGGGTACCACACTGAAGCTTTCTTT. Its protein product is CASSRQGYHTEAFF.

The chain couples TRBV2 to TRBJ2-1, with TRBD2 identical over 8 bases. CDR3 length: 14 residues. Germline assignment: CDR1 SNHLY and CDR2 FYNNEI. The V segment lost 4 bases and the J segment 5 bases; nucleotides outside the gene matches: 4. CDR3 loop: CASSGRGGHNEQFF. The CDR3 DNA follows: TGTGCCAGCAGTGGACGGGGGGGCCACAATGAGCAGTTCTTC.